The 10 T cell receptor beta chains given below trace back to one sample, sequenced in a study of T cell responses to AZD1222 COVID-19 vaccine. Profiled with immunoSEQ multiplex PCR; TCRdb holds only in-frame clones, not every one. The sample includes some 100,000 clones, about nine tenths of them seen just once. The sample here was peripheral blood, taken on day 0 of AZD1222 vaccination. These receptors all stem from an adult in good health.

The chain uses TRBV28 and TRBJ2-5; D is unclear. Germline V gives CDR1 MDHEN, CDR2 SYDVKM. V lost 6 bases to trimming and J lost 2 bases, with 13 bases between them. The CDR3 consists of 14 residues. The CDR3, as DNA: TGTGCCAGCAGCGCAGACACGGTACAAGAGACCCAGTACTTC. Its translation: CASSADTVQETQYF.

The chain joins TRBV7-6 to TRBJ2-1, with D perhaps matching TRBD2 (6 bases). The CDR3 is 15 amino acids. V lost 5 bases, J lost 2 bases, and 13 bases lay in between. CDR1 is SGHVS and CDR2 is FNYEAQ in the germline V gene. The CDR3: CASSPRDSPYNEQFF. In DNA, the CDR3 is TGTGCCAGCAGCCCCCGGGACTCACCCTACAATGAGCAGTTCTTC.

V and J are TRBV7-8 and TRBJ1-1; D is possibly TRBD1 (6 bases). The CDR3 has 16 residues. The germline V and J ends were trimmed by 5 bases and 3 bases, with 19 bases remaining between them. The germline V gene has CDR1 SGHVS and CDR2 FQNEAQ. CDR3 sequence: CASSLIPGVGDTEAFF. CDR3 bases: TGTGCCAGCAGCCTTATACCAGGGGTAGGGGACACTGAAGCTTTCTTT.

The chain has TRBV5-1 and TRBJ2-7, with D possibly called TRBD1 or TRBD2 (5 bases each). Trimming left V 0 bases short and J 3 bases short, with 10 bases between. The germline V gene has CDR1 SGHRS and CDR2 YFSETQ. This CDR3 is built from 14 residues. In DNA form, the CDR3 reads TGCGCCAGCAGCTTGGCGGGGACCTTCTACGAGCAGTACTTC. Translated: CASSLAGTFYEQYF.

The rearrangement joins TRBV19 to TRBJ1-1; D not resolved. Germline CDR1 reads LNHDA; CDR2 reads SQIVND (reference sequence). Trimming shortened V by 4 bases and J by 4 bases, and 13 bases separated the two germline ends. This CDR3 has 14 amino acids. The CDR3 sequence: CASSTRKFGTEAFF. The CDR3 nucleotides are TGTGCCAGTAGTACCCGGAAATTCGGCACTGAAGCTTTCTTT.

The chain joins TRBV4-1 to TRBJ2-5; no clear D gene. Between the trimmed V and J ends, which lost 4 bases and 0 bases, there was a span of 15 bases. The CDR3 is 16 residues long. Germline V lookup: CDR1 MGHRA, CDR2 YSYEKL. Here the CDR3 DNA reads TGCGCCAGCAGCCTCCGGCCTGGGCAGTACCAAGAGACCCAGTACTTC. Its protein product is CASSLRPGQYQETQYF.

This chain connects TRBV5-1 to TRBJ2-5, with 11 bases lining up with TRBD2. There are 15 residues in the CDR3. Germline assignment: CDR1 SGHRS and CDR2 YFSETQ. Trimming took 5 bases from V and 2 from J; bases not matched to a gene: 5. The CDR3 DNA follows: TGCGCCAGCAGGGCGGGACTAGCGGCACAAGAGACCCAGTACTTC. It codes for CASRAGLAAQETQYF.

The chain carries TRBV19 and TRBJ2-7; maybe TRBD2 (6 bases). V lost 6 bases and J lost 3, with 30 bases in between. CDR1 is LNHDA and CDR2 is SQIVND in the germline V gene (reference sequence). The CDR3 runs to 19 residues. CDR3 amino acids: CASSQMTGLAPPTLYEQYF. The CDR3, as DNA: TGTGCCAGTAGCCAGATGACGGGACTCGCACCACCTACCCTCTACGAGCAGTACTTC.

The chain recombines TRBV6-5 with TRBJ2-5; D is unclear. Germline V CDR1 and CDR2: MNHEY, SVGAGI. The CDR3 is made up of 14 amino acids. The V end was cut by 0 bases, the J end by 5 bases, with 10 bases between. DNA of the CDR3: TGTGCCAGCAGTTACTCCTTCCACGGGGAGACCCAGTACTTC. Translating gives CASSYSFHGETQYF.

V and J are TRBV6-5 and TRBJ1-2; D gene uncertain. Trimming cost V 6 bases and J 3 bases, with 11 bases left between them. Germline V gene lookup returns CDR1 MNHEY and CDR2 SVGAGI. The CDR3 runs 13 residues. CDR3: CASRREPHYGYTF. The DNA for the CDR3 is TGTGCCAGCAGAAGGGAGCCCCACTATGGCTACACCTTC.